A single sample gave rise to the 11 T cell receptor beta chains below, sequenced in a study of technical replicates of blood from a handful of donors. Clones were sequenced by immunoSEQ multiplex PCR, and TCRdb holds only the in-frame ones, with some missing. The sample contains about 72,000 clones, around 93% of which appear only once. Sequenced sample: T cells isolated from PBMCs. The source is a human donor in good health.

The chain combines TRBV4-1 with TRBJ1-1; D perhaps matches TRBD1 (6 bases). The V gene's germline CDR1 is MGHRA and CDR2 YSYEKL. V was cut by 3 bases and J by 8 bases, with 16 bases left in between. This CDR3 is 14 amino acids long. The CDR3 loop is CASSHPRQAGEAFF. The CDR3 region has the DNA TGCGCCAGCAGCCACCCACGACAGGCTGGGGAAGCTTTCTTT.

CDR3 nucleotides: TGTGCCAGCAGCTTGGGAGACATGGTGAAGTTTAACTATGGCTACACCTTC. Translating it yields CASSLGDMVKFNYGYTF. The rearrangement uses TRBV5-6 and TRBJ1-2; no clear D. The CDR3 is made up of 17 amino acids. Trimming shortened V by 0 bases and J by 1 base, and 16 bases separated the two germline ends. Per the germline V gene, CDR1 is SGHDT and CDR2 is YYEEEE.

This chain joins TRBV4-3 and TRBJ2-3, with 12 bases matching TRBD2. J was trimmed by 6 bases and V by 5 bases; bases with no gene match: 15. Germline V lookup: CDR1 LGHNA, CDR2 YSLEER. CDR3 size: 18 residues. The CDR3 coding sequence is TGCGCCAGCAGCTCTATGTCGACTAGCGGGAGAGGGGCGGATACGCAGTATTTT. Translation: CASSSMSTSGRGADTQYF.

This clone has a handful of counts. Written as DNA, the CDR3 is TGTGCCAGCAGCTTGACTCGGGATTTAGGGGGAAACACCATATATTTT. Translated, it gives CASSLTRDLGGNTIYF. The V and J genes are TRBV5-6 and TRBJ1-3; unclear D gene. V shed 1 base and J shed 4 bases, with 15 bases lying between them. CDR1 and CDR2 (germline): SGHDT, YYEEEE. The CDR3 is 16 residues long.

In nucleotides, the CDR3 is TGTGCCAGCAGTTTAGGACAGGGTTCCTACAATGAGCAGTTCTTC. It translates to CASSLGQGSYNEQFF. The chain links TRBV7-3 to TRBJ2-1; 8 bases line up with TRBD1. The CDR3 contains 15 residues. CDR1 is SGHTA, CDR2 FQGTGA, per germline. V trimming: 6 bases; J trimming: 1 base; junction bases outside the gene matches: 5.

This chain uses TRBV4-3 with TRBJ2-7, with 10 positions matching TRBD2. Losses at the gene ends were 4 bases for V and 4 bases for J; bases not matched to a gene: 4. This CDR3 contains 14 residues. Germline CDR1 LGHNA, CDR2 YSLEER. The CDR3: CASSRGSGRYEQYF. For the CDR3, the DNA is TGCGCCAGCAGCCGTGGTAGCGGGAGGTACGAGCAGTACTTC.

The rearrangement links TRBV21-1 to TRBJ1-5; the table's D gene call, TRBD1, was not cross checked with the DNA. TRBV21-1 is shown as a pseudogene. This CDR3 is built from 15 residues. The CDR3 here is CASSDRVDRVQPQHF. For the CDR3, the DNA is TGTGCCAGCAGCGACCGAGTTGACAGGGTTCAGCCCCAGCATTTT.

This chain connects TRBV7-9 to TRBJ2-7, with TRBD2 matching 12 bases. From germline, CDR1 is SEHNR and CDR2 FQNEAQ (reference sequence). J lost 6 bases, V lost 5 bases, and 8 bases had no gene match. CDR3 size: 15 residues. The CDR3 sequence is CASSPTSGRQIEQYF. For the CDR3, the DNA is TGTGCCAGCAGCCCGACTAGCGGGAGACAAATCGAGCAGTACTTC.

The J gene is TRBJ1-4, the V gene TRBV5-4; no clear D. CDR3 length: 13 residues. Germline V lookup: CDR1 SGHNT, CDR2 YYREEE (reference sequence). V shed 3 bases and J shed 7 bases, with 10 bases lying between them. The CDR3 sequence: CASSWTGVEKLFF. The DNA of the CDR3 is TGTGCCAGCAGCTGGACCGGGGTTGAAAAACTGTTTTTT. The whole variable domain, remainder taken from reference TRBV5-4 and TRBJ1-4, is ETGVTQSPTHLIKTRGQQVTLRCSSQSGHNTVSWYQQALGQGPQFIFQYYREEENGRGNFPPRFSGLQFPNYSSELNVNALELDDSALYLCASSWTGVEKLFFGSGTQLSVL.

V gene TRBV11-1 combines with J gene TRBJ2-2; 11 bases line up with TRBD2. CDR1 is SGHAT and CDR2 is FQDESV in the germline V gene (reference sequence). The CDR3 totals 16 residues. J lost 7 bases, V lost 5 bases, and 9 bases had no gene match. The CDR3 is CASSSTSGRDIGELFF. For the CDR3, the DNA is TGTGCCAGCAGCAGCACTAGCGGGAGAGACATCGGGGAGCTGTTTTTT.

The J gene is TRBJ1-1, the V gene TRBV19, with 11 bases lining up with TRBD1. CDR3 length: 17 amino acids. The ends lost 7 bases at V and 3 bases at J; junction bases unmatched: 13. In germline, CDR1 is LNHDA, CDR2 SQIVND (reference sequence). The CDR3 protein is CASMTPGTGGLDTEAFF. The DNA for the CDR3 is TGTGCCAGTATGACACCCGGGACAGGGGGTTTAGACACTGAAGCTTTCTTT.